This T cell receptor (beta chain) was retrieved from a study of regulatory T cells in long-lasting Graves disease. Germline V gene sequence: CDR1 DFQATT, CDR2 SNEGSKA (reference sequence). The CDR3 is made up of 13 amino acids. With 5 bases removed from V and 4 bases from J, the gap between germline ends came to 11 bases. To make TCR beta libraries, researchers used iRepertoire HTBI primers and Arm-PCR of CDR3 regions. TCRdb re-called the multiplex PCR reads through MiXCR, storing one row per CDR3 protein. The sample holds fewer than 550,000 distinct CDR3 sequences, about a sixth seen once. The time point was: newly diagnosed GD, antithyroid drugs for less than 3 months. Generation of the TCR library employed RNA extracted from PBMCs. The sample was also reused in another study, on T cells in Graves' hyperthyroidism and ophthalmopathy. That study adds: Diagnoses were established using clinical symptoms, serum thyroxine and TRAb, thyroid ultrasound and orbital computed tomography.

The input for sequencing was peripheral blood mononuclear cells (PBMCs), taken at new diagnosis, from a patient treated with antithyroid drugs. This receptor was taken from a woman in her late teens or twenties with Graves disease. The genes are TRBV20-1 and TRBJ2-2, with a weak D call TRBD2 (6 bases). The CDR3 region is CSAGGTPTGELFF. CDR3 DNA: TGCAGTGCTGGCGGGACGCCCACCGGGGAGCTGTTTTTT.